The 19 T cell receptor beta chains below were found in one sample sequenced in a study of CD8 T cells in ankylosing spondylitis. A single record per CDR3 protein comes from TCRdb applying MiXCR to the 5' RACE reads. The repertoire has around 100,000 distinct CDR3 sequences, 24% of them found once; the top ten carry 9% to 15%. Sample: synovial fluid, either unsorted or a sorted T cell fraction (not recorded which). These receptors all come from a male donor with ankylosing spondylitis.

V usage is TRBV3-1 and J usage is TRBJ1-2, with 7 bases identical to TRBD1. Germline assignment: CDR1 LGHDT and CDR2 YNNKEL (reference sequence). CDR3 size: 15 residues. Germline trimming cut 0 bases from V and 8 bases from J; bases unmatched to any gene: 9. The CDR3 loop is CASSQEGQALFGYTF. The CDR3 DNA is TGTGCCAGCAGCCAAGAAGGACAGGCTCTATTCGGCTACACCTTC. Full variable domain (outside the CDR3, taken from reference TRBV3-1 and TRBJ1-2): DTAVSQTPKYLVTQMGNDKSIKCEQNLGHDTMYWYKQDSKKFLKIMFSYNNKELIINETVPNRFSPKSPDKAHLNLHINSLELGDSAVYFCASSQEGQALFGYTFGSGTRLTVV.

This CDR3 is CASSLRDTFSYEQYF. The CDR3 DNA is TGTGCCAGCAGCCTCCGGGACACTTTCTCCTACGAGCAGTACTTC. The V call is TRBV7-9, the J call TRBJ2-7, with D tentatively TRBD1 (6 bases). The germline V gene has CDR1 SEHNR and CDR2 FQNEAQ (reference sequence). This CDR3 region has 15 residues. Between the trimmed V and J ends, which lost 5 bases and 0 bases, there was a span of 14 bases. The full variable domain, in which reference TRBV7-9 and TRBJ2-7 provide the parts outside the CDR3, is DTGVSQNPRHKITKRGQNVTFRCDPISEHNRLYWYRQTLGQGPEFLTYFQNEAQLEKSRLLSDRFSAERPKGSFSTLEIQRTEQGDSAMYLCASSLRDTFSYEQYFGPGTRLTVT.

This clonotype was detected ten times or more. V and J are TRBV4-1 and TRBJ2-2; unclear D gene. The CDR3 totals 14 residues. Trimming shortened V by 5 bases and J by 0 bases, and 7 bases separated the two germline ends. Per germline, CDR1 MGHRA and CDR2 YSYEKL. CDR3: CASSAGSNTGELFF. In DNA, the CDR3 is TGCGCCAGCAGCGCCGGGTCGAACACCGGGGAGCTGTTTTTT.

V and J are TRBV12-3 or TRBV12-4 and TRBJ2-3; 10 bases map to TRBD1. CDR3 length equals 15 residues. The V segment lost 7 bases and the J segment 4 bases; nucleotides outside the gene matches: 8. The DNA of the CDR3 is TGTGCCAGCATCAGGACAGGGGGATCTGCAGATACGCAGTATTTT. It specifies CASIRTGGSADTQYF.

The chain joins TRBV5-1 to TRBJ2-1; TRBD2 matches 12 bases. V trimming: 4 bases; J trimming: 8 bases; junction bases outside the gene matches: 13. The CDR3 runs 17 residues. Germline CDR1 and CDR2: SGHRS and YFSETQ. Written as DNA, the CDR3 is TGCGCCAGCAGCCACCGGGCTAGCGGGAGGGCCGTGGATGAGCAGTTCTTC. It codes for CASSHRASGRAVDEQFF.

This clonotype turned up a few times. The genes are TRBV15 and TRBJ2-7; the match to TRBD2 covers 7 bases. CDR1 and CDR2 (germline): LNHNV, YYDKDF (reference sequence). V was clipped by 1 base and J by 3 bases; unmatched bases: 6. The CDR3 has 15 residues. As DNA, the CDR3 is TGTGCCACCAGCAGAGCGGGGGAGGGCCACTACGAGCAGTACTTC. This sequence encodes CATSRAGEGHYEQYF. Supplemented by reference TRBV15 and TRBJ2-7, the full variable domain reads DAMVIQNPRYQVTQFGKPVTLSCSQTLNHNVMYWYQQKSSQAPKLLFHYYDKDFNNEADTPDNFQSRRPNTSFCFLDIRSPGLGDTAMYLCATSRAGEGHYEQYFGPGTRLTVT.

This rearrangement joins TRBV27 to TRBJ1-3; 8 nucleotides agree with TRBD1. This CDR3 comprises 15 residues. The V gene's germline CDR1 is MNHEY and CDR2 SMNVEV (reference sequence). The V and J ends lost 5 bases and 4 bases, in that order; junction bases with no gene match: 7. The DNA for the CDR3 is TGTGCCAGCAGTCCGGGACAGGCGTTGGGAAACACCATATATTTT. Translated: CASSPGQALGNTIYF.

Only a few counts were recorded for this clonotype. The chain has TRBV20-1 and TRBJ2-1; 9 positions agree with TRBD2. Trimming at V came to 6 bases and at J to 2 bases, leaving 5 bases not matched to a gene. The germline gives CDR1 DFQATT, CDR2 SNEGSKA (reference sequence). The CDR3 extends over 14 amino acids. The CDR3, as DNA: TGCAGTGCCATAGCGGGAGAGACCTACAATGAGCAGTTCTTC. Translation gives CSAIAGETYNEQFF.

The chain joins TRBV7-6 to TRBJ2-1; the match to TRBD2 covers 9 bases. Trimming took 6 bases from V and 2 from J; bases not matched to a gene: 11. This CDR3 region has 17 residues. Germline V gives CDR1 SGHVS, CDR2 FNYEAQ. CDR3 residues: CASSPEIAGEAYNEQFF. In DNA, the CDR3 is TGTGCCAGCAGTCCCGAGATAGCGGGAGAAGCCTACAATGAGCAGTTCTTC. Based on the CDR3 plus reference TRBV7-6 and TRBJ2-1, the full variable domain is GAGVSQSPRYKVTKRGQDVALRCDPISGHVSLYWYRQALGQGPEFLTYFNYEAQQDKSGLPNDRFSAERPEGSISTLTIQRTEQRDSAMYRCASSPEIAGEAYNEQFFGPGTRLTVL.

This clonotype was counted many times. The genes are TRBV12-3 or TRBV12-4 and TRBJ2-1; D not certain. The CDR3 runs 13 residues. The V gene lost 3 bases and the J gene lost 9 bases, with 12 bases spanning the gap. CDR3: CASSFSGYAEQFF. CDR3 nucleotide sequence: TGTGCCAGCAGTTTTTCTGGGTACGCTGAGCAGTTCTTC.

The chain links TRBV7-9 to TRBJ2-7; D unclear. The V end lost 2 bases, the J end lost 2 bases, and 10 bases lay between the germline ends. CDR3 length: 14 amino acids. The germline gives CDR1 SEHNR, CDR2 FQNEAQ (reference sequence). The DNA for the CDR3 is TGTGCCAGCAGCTTAAAGGGCTACCCCTACGAGCAGTACTTC. This gives the protein CASSLKGYPYEQYF.

V and J are TRBV12-3 or TRBV12-4 and TRBJ2-6, with no clear D. V dropped 6 bases and J dropped 0 bases, with 9 bases sitting between them. CDR3 size: 15 residues. This CDR3 reads CASRPTISGANVLTF. The CDR3 DNA sequence: TGTGCCAGCAGACCCACCATCTCTGGGGCCAACGTCCTGACTTTC.

The CDR3 spells CASSRQANTEAFF. The CDR3 nucleotides read TGTGCCAGCAGCCGACAGGCGAACACTGAAGCTTTCTTT. The rearrangement uses TRBV14 and TRBJ1-1, with D possibly matching TRBD1 (6 bases). CDR1 is SGHDN, CDR2 FVKESK, per germline. V was cut by 4 bases and J by 1 base, with 7 bases left in between. The CDR3 length is 13 residues.

The CDR3 region is CSARVNSGRRMEQFF. The CDR3 DNA follows: TGCAGTGCTAGGGTGAATAGCGGGAGGAGAATGGAGCAGTTCTTC. The rearrangement links TRBV20-1 to TRBJ2-1, with 10 bases matching TRBD2. Germline V gives CDR1 DFQATT, CDR2 SNEGSKA (reference sequence). V trimming: 3 bases; J trimming: 10 bases; junction bases outside the gene matches: 12. This CDR3 region has 15 residues.

The sample holds many counts of this clonotype. The genes are TRBV6-1 and TRBJ1-5; D is unclear. The germline V gene encodes CDR1 MNHNS and CDR2 SASEGT. CDR3 length: 18 residues. Trimming took 2 bases from V and 0 from J, leaving 17 bases between them. The CDR3 loop is CASSERVGQYYSNQPQHF. CDR3 bases: TGTGCCAGCAGTGAAAGGGTGGGCCAGTACTATAGCAATCAGCCCCAGCATTTT.

The chain combines TRBV29-1 with TRBJ2-1; D remains unclear. The CDR3 has 15 amino acids. Trimming took off 4 bases at V and 8 bases at J, with 21 bases between the two ends. Per the germline V gene, CDR1 is SQVTM and CDR2 is ANQGSEA. In DNA, the CDR3 is TGCAGCGTTGTTTGGTTGCTTCGGAGTCTTGATGAGCAGTTCTTC. Protein sequence: CSVVWLLRSLDEQFF.

V and J are TRBV3-1 and TRBJ2-1, with 11 positions matching TRBD2. The V segment lost 5 bases and the J segment 4 bases; nucleotides outside the gene matches: 7. CDR3 length: 16 amino acids. From germline, CDR1 is LGHDT and CDR2 YNNKEL (reference sequence). This CDR3 is CASSDWASGRYNEQFF. The CDR3 coding sequence is TGTGCCAGCAGCGATTGGGCTAGCGGGAGGTACAATGAGCAGTTCTTC.

This clonotype was seen a handful of times. The rearrangement joins TRBV27 to TRBJ2-3; 12 bases line up with TRBD2. The trim removed 5 bases at V and 2 bases at J, leaving 17 bases unmatched. The CDR3 length is 20 residues. Germline CDR1 MNHEY, CDR2 SMNVEV (reference sequence). In DNA, the CDR3 is TGTGCCAGCAGTGCTAGCGGGAGGGCCGGGGTGGTCGGGAACACAGATACGCAGTATTTT. Protein sequence: CASSASGRAGVVGNTDTQYF.

The rearrangement joins TRBV29-1 to TRBJ2-3, with D tentatively TRBD1 or TRBD2 (6 bases each). CDR3 length: 14 amino acids. Trimming stripped 3 bases from V and 4 bases from J, with 14 bases between. Germline lookup yields CDR1 SQVTM and CDR2 ANQGSEA. The DNA for the CDR3 is TGCAGCGTTGATAGGGGGACTCCGCCAGATACGCAGTATTTT. Amino acids: CSVDRGTPPDTQYF.